The clone carrying this TCR beta chain was observed at least ten times. Its cognate antigen is unknown. The sequenced template was cDNA made from the entire isolated RNA. Regulatory, naive and central memory T cell samples averaged around 3.9 million reads. The repertoire was sequenced with immunoSEQ multiplex PCR; TCRdb's copy has only in-frame clones and lacks some. In the table there are about 320,000 clones, less than 15% of which are singletons. This sample is drawn from a study of beta chain features in type 1 diabetes. The germline V gene has CDR1 MDHEN and CDR2 SYDVKM. With 8 bases removed from V and 0 bases from J, the gap between germline ends came to 11 bases. The CDR3 has 15 residues. One heparinised draw of blood, averaging roughly 120 mL, came from each donor. Study-level results: TCRB CDR3s from Type 1 diabetes patients were moderately but significantly shorter in all four CD4+ subsets.

This sequence joins TRBV28 and TRBJ1-6; no firm D call. Sequencing was performed on central memory CD4+ T cells from blood. The TCR originated in a man younger than 45 in good health. This CDR3 reads CASLSGSSYNSPLHF. DNA for the CDR3: TGTGCCAGCCTTTCGGGGAGCTCCTATAATTCACCCCTCCACTTT.